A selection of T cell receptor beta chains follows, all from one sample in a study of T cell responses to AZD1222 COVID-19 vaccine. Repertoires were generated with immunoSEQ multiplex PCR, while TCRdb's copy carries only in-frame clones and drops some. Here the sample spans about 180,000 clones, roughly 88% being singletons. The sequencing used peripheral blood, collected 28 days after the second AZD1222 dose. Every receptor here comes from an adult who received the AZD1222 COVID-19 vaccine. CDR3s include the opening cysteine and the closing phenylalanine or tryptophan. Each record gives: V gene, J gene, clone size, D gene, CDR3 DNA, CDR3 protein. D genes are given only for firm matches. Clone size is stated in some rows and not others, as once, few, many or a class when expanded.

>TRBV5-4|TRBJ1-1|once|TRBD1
TGTGCCAGCAGCTTGGCAGGACAGGGCAAGACAGCTTTCTTT
CASSLAGQGKTAFF
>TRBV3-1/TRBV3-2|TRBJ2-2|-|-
TGTGCCAGCAGCCAGACAGCGAACACCGGGGAGCTGTTTTTT
CASSQTANTGELFF
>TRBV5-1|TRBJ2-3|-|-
TGCGCCAGCAGCTTGGTCGTCGGCACAGATACGCAGTATTTT
CASSLVVGTDTQYF
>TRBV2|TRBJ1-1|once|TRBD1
TGTGCCAGCAGCCGGGACAGGGGATGGGACACTGAAGCTTTCTTT
CASSRDRGWDTEAFF
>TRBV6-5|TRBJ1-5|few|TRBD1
TGTGCCAGCAGCCGGACAGGGGGCAATCAGCCCCAGCATTTT
CASSRTGGNQPQHF
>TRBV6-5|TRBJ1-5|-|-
TGTGCCAGCAGGGGGGCAGGGGACAATCAGCCCCAGCATTTT
CASRGAGDNQPQHF
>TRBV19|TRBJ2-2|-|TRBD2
TGTGCCAGTAGTACATCAAGGACTAGCGAGGAGCTGTTTTTT
CASSTSRTSEELFF
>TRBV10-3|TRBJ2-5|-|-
TGTGCCATCAGTGGAGGTAAAGAGACCCAGTACTTC
CAISGGKETQYF
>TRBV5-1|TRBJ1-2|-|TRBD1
TGCGCCAGCAGCTTGGCCAGGGACAGGACTACTAACTATGGCTACACCTTC
CASSLARDRTTNYGYTF
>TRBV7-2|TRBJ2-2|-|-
TGTGCCAGCAGCCTTAGAGGGCTTGGGATGGGGGAGCTGTTTTTT
CASSLRGLGMGELFF
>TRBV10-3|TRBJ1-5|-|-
TGTGCCATCAGCCTTGAGAGGGGCGACAATCAGCCCCAGCATTTT
CAISLERGDNQPQHF
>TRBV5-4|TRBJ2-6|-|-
TGTGCCAGCAGCTTTGGGGGGCCGGGGGCCAACGTCCTGACTTTC
CASSFGGPGANVLTF
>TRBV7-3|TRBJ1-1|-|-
TGTGCCAGCAGCTTGGAAGCAGAGAACACTGAAGCTTTCTTT
CASSLEAENTEAFF
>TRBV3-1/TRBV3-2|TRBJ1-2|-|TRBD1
TGTGCCAGCAGCCCGGGACAGGGGGCGAGGTATGGCTACACCTTC
CASSPGQGARYGYTF
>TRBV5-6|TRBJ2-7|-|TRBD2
TGTGCCAGCAGCGCCGGGACTAGAGACTACGAGCAGTACTTC
CASSAGTRDYEQYF
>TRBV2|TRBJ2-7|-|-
TGTGCCAGCAGTGTAGCACTGAGGCACGAGCAGTACTTC
CASSVALRHEQYF
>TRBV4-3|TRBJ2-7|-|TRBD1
TGCGCCAGCAGCCCCGACAGGGGGCACTACGAGCAGTACTTC
CASSPDRGHYEQYF
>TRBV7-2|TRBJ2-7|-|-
TGTGCCAGCAGCTTCGGGCCAAGGAGTAACGAGCAGTACTTC
CASSFGPRSNEQYF
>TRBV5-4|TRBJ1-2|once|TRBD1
TGTGCCAGCAGTTCCGGGACAGTGGGCGGCTACACCTTC
CASSSGTVGGYTF
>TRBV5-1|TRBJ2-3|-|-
TGCGCCAGCAGCTTCCGTGGTATTGGGCCCCAGGGAGATACGCAGTATTTT
CASSFRGIGPQGDTQYF
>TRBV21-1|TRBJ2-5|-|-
TGTGCCAGCCGGGACCCGGGGGGGCGGGAGACCCAGTACTTC
CASRDPGGRETQYF
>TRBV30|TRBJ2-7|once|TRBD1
TGTGCCTGGAGTGTAGGGACAGGCGGTATCGAGCAGTACTTC
CAWSVGTGGIEQYF
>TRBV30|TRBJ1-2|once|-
TGTGCCTGGAGTGTACCGCTATCAGGGGTGAGGGTTTATGGCTACACCTTC
CAWSVPLSGVRVYGYTF
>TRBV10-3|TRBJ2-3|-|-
TGTGCCATCAGTGAGTCAAGGCGCACATCAGATACGCAGTATTTT
CAISESRRTSDTQYF
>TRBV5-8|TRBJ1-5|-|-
TGTGCCAGCAGCTCTGGGGGGGCCCTCAATCAGCCCCAGCATTTT
CASSSGGALNQPQHF
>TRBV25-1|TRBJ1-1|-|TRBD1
TGTGCCAGCAGAGGGACAGGGCCCAACACTGAAGCTTTCTTT
CASRGTGPNTEAFF
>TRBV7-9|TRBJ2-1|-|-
TGTGCCAGCAGCTTGACAGCCTACAATGAGCAGTTCTTC
CASSLTAYNEQFF
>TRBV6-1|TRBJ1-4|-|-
TGTGCCAGCAGTGAAGCGCTTGAAAAACTGTTTTTT
CASSEALEKLFF
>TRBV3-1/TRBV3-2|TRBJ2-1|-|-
TGTACCAGCAGCCAAGTGGGGGGCTCCAATGAGCAGTTCTTC
CTSSQVGGSNEQFF
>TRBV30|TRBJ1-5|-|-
TGTGCCTGGAGGACGTCAGGGGATCAGCCCCAGCATTTT
CAWRTSGDQPQHF
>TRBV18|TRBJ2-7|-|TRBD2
TGTGCCAGCTCACCTCTGGGAGCGGGGGGGACCGGCGAGCAGTACTTC
CASSPLGAGGTGEQYF
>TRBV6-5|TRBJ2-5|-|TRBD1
TGTGCCATCCGGGACAGGGGGAAGACCCAGTACTTC
CAIRDRGKTQYF
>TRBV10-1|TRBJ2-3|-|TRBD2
TGCGCCAGCAGTGATTATCGGGGGGACCGAGCGACGACAGATACGCAGTATTTT
CASSDYRGDRATTDTQYF
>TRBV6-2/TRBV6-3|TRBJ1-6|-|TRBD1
TGTGCCAGCAGTTCACCGGGACAGCCAAATTCACCCCTCCACTTT
CASSSPGQPNSPLHF
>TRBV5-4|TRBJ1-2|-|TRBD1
TGTGCCACTCGGGGGACAGGGGTCTATGGCTACACCTTC
CATRGTGVYGYTF
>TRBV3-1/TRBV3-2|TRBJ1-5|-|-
TGTGCCAGCAGCCAAGATGTACAGCAGCCCCAGCATTTT
CASSQDVQQPQHF
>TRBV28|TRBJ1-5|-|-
TGTGCCAGCACCTCATGGGGGCAATGGCCCCAGCATTTT
CASTSWGQWPQHF